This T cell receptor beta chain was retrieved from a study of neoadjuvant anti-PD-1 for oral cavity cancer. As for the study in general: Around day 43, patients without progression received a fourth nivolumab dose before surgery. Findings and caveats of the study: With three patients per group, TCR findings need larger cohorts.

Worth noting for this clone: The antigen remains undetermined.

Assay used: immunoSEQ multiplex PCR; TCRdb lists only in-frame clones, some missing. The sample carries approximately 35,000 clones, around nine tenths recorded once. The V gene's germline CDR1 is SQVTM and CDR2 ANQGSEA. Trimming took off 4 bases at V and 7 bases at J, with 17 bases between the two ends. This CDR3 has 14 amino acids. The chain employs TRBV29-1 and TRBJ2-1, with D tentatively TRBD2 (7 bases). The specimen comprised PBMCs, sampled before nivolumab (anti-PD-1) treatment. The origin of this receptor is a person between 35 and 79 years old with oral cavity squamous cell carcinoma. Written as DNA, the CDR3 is TGCAGCGTTGCCCGAGGGGGGGCCCGGAATGAGCAGTTCTTC. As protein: CSVARGGARNEQFF.